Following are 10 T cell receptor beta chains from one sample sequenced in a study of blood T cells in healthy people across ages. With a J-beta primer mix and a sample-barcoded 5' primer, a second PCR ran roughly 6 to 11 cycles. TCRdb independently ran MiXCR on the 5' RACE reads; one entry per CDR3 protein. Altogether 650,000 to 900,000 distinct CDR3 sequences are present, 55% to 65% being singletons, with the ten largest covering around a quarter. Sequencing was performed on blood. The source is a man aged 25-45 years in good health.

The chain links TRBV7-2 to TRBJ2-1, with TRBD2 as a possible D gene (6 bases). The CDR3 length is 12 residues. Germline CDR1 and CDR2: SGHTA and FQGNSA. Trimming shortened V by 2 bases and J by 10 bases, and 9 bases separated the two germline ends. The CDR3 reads CASSLRLGEQFF. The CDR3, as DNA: TGTGCCAGCAGCTTAAGACTAGGGGAGCAGTTCTTC.

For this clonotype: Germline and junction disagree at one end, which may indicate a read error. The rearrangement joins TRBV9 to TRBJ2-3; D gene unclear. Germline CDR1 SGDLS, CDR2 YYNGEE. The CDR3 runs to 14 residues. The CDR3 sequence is CASSVEFRLDTQYF. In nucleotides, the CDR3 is TGCGCCAGCAGCGTAGAGTTTCGTTTGGATACGCAGTATTTT.

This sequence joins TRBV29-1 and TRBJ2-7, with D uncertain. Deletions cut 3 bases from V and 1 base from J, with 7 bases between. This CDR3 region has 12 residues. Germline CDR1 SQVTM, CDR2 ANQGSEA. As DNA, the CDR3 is TGCAGCGTTGAGGCTAGGTCCTACGAGCAGTACTTC. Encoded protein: CSVEARSYEQYF.

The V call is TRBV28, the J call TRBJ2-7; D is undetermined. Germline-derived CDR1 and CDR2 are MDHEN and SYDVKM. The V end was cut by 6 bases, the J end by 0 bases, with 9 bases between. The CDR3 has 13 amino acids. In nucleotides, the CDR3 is TGTGCCAGCAGGATTCAAAGCTCCTACGAGCAGTACTTC. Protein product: CASRIQSSYEQYF.

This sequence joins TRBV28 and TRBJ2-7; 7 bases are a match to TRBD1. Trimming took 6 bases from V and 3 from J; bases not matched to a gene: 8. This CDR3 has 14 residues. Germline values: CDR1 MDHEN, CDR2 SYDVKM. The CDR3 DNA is TGTGCCAGCAGATTGGGACAGAGACGCTACGAGCAGTACTTC. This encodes CASRLGQRRYEQYF. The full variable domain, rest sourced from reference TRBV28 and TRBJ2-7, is DVKVTQSSRYLVKRTGEKVFLECVQDMDHENMFWYRQDPGLGLRLIYFSYDVKMKEKGDIPEGYSVSREKKERFSLILESASTNQTSMYLCASRLGQRRYEQYFGPGTRLTVT.

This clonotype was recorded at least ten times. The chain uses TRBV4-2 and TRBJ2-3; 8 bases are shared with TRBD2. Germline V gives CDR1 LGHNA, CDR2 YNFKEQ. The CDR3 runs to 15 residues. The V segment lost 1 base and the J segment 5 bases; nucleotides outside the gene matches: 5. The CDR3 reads CASSQGGAGGDTQYF. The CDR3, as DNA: TGTGCCAGCAGCCAAGGGGGGGCGGGGGGAGATACGCAGTATTTT.

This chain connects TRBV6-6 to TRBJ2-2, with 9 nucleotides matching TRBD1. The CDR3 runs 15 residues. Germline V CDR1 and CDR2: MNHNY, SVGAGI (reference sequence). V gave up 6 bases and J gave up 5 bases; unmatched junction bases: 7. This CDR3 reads CASSPWDRETGELFF. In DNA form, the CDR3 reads TGTGCCAGCAGCCCGTGGGACAGGGAAACCGGGGAGCTGTTTTTT.

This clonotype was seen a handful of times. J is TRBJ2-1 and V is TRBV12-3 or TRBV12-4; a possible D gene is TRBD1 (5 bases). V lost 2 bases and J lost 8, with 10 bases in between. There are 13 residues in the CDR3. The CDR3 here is CASSLRGYDEQFF. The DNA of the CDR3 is TGTGCCAGCAGTTTAAGGGGATACGATGAGCAGTTCTTC.

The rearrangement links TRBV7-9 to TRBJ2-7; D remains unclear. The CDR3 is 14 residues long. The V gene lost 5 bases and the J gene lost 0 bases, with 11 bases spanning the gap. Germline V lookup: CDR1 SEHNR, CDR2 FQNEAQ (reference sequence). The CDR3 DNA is TGTGCCAGCAGCGCGGAGTACGGCTCCTACGAGCAGTACTTC. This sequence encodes CASSAEYGSYEQYF.

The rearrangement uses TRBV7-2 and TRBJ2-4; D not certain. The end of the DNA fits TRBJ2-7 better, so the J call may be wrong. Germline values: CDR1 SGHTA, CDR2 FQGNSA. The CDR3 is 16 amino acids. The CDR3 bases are TGTGCCAGCAGCGGCGAGCAGAATGACCTTACCTACGAGCAGTACTTC. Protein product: CASSGEQNDLTYEQYF.